Below, one T cell receptor (beta chain) is given with its context. It lacks a known antigen. Nothing much larger sits one base from this clone, and base qualities are not available. The data were taken from a study of patients and donors after allogeneic stem cell transplantation (dated by TCRdb to 2020 to 2022). Spanning cysteine to phenylalanine, the CDR3 consists of 16 amino acids. CDR3 DNA only is kept here, 48 bases in frame from base 1. V ends up 6 bases short and J 5 bases short, with an unmatched junction base count of 7. CDR1 and CDR2 are read off the germline V gene (reference sequence) as WNHNN and SYGVQD. Library prep was done by RT-PCR. TCRdb lists the instrument as NextSeq 550. TCRdb trimmed public reads at Q25 via fastp, called clones via MiXCR and kept in-frame beta chains. Under each unique CDR3 protein, matching rows form one entry showing the most common genes and DNA. The sample data list 90,000 to 120,000 distinct CDR3 sequences, and roughly 37% of these were observed just once. The leading ten clones occupy roughly 30% of the sample.

The source of this sequence is a human donor who was either an allogeneic HSCT recipient or a stem cell or donor lymphocyte infusion donor (not recorded which). It is not recorded whose cells these are; they may come from a transplant donor. The sequenced material came from blood, either unsorted or a sorted T cell fraction (not recorded which). The chain uses TRBV10-1 and TRBJ2-1, and 13 junction bases match TRBD2. The bases read TGCGCCAGCAGCGCCGGACTAGCGGGAGTTGACAATGAGCAGTTCTTC. The encoded protein is CASSAGLAGVDNEQFF.